The 13 T cell receptor beta chains reported below all come from one sample, sequenced in a study of blood T cell repertoires in COVID-19. Assay: immunoSEQ multiplex PCR; the TCRdb copy retains only in-frame clones and omits some. The sample comprises some 190,000 clones, 80% of which are singletons, and 6.9% rests with the top ten. Specimen: peripheral blood. The receptors stem from a man aged 55 to 69 with acute or convalescent COVID-19.

This clone came up a few times. The genes are TRBV3-1 (or the pseudogene TRBV3-2) and TRBJ1-2; 7 bases are shared with TRBD1. V shed 1 base, J shed 6 bases, and the junction held 8 bases outside the gene matches. CDR1 is LGHDT and CDR2 is YNNKEL in the germline V gene (reference sequence). CDR3 length: 15 amino acids. CDR3 loop: CASSQVRQGGHGYTF. DNA of the CDR3: TGTGCCAGCAGCCAAGTTAGACAGGGCGGGCATGGCTACACCTTC.

This chain connects TRBV5-6 to TRBJ1-2, with 7 bases lining up with TRBD1. The CDR3 is 15 residues long. Trimming at V came to 3 bases and at J to 4 bases, leaving 9 bases not matched to a gene. Germline V gene lookup returns CDR1 SGHDT and CDR2 YYEEEE. In nucleotides, the CDR3 is TGTGCCAGCAGCTCAATAGGACAGGCCCGCTATGGCTACACCTTC. Residues: CASSSIGQARYGYTF. The entire variable domain, with the rest obtained from reference TRBV5-6 and TRBJ1-2, is as follows: DAGVTQSPTHLIKTRGQQVTLRCSPKSGHDTVSWYQQALGQGPQFIFQYYEEEERQRGNFPDRFSGHQFPNYSSELNVNALLLGDSALYLCASSSIGQARYGYTFGSGTRLTVV.

As DNA, the CDR3 is TGTGCCAGCAGTTTGGGGTGGCGGGCAACCAAGAGACAAAATGAGCAGTTCTTC. It encodes CASSLGWRATKRQNEQFF. This chain uses TRBV27 with TRBJ2-1; weak D call: TRBD2 (5 bases). The CDR3 runs to 18 residues. The germline V gene has CDR1 MNHEY and CDR2 SMNVEV (reference sequence). Trimming stripped 3 bases from V and 7 bases from J, with 25 bases between.

V usage is TRBV4-2 and J usage is TRBJ2-2; TRBD2 agrees at 15 bases. Germline V CDR1 and CDR2: LGHNA, YNFKEQ. J lost 8 bases, V lost 0 bases, and 4 bases had no gene match. This CDR3 has 17 amino acids. As DNA, the CDR3 is TGTGCCAGCAGCCAAGAGGGGACTAGCGGGAGGAGTGGGGAGCTGTTTTTT. This encodes CASSQEGTSGRSGELFF.

The V and J genes are TRBV6-6 and TRBJ1-5; 9 positions match TRBD1. In germline, CDR1 is MNHNY, CDR2 SVGAGI (reference sequence). The CDR3 totals 16 residues. Trimming at V came to 4 bases and at J to 5 bases, leaving 9 bases not matched to a gene. The chain's CDR3 is CASSWGQGLPHQPQHF. CDR3 DNA: TGTGCCAGCAGTTGGGGACAGGGATTGCCCCATCAGCCCCAGCATTTT.

This rearrangement joins TRBV2 to TRBJ2-7; the D gene is possibly TRBD2 (6 bases). The germline CDR1 and CDR2 sequences are SNHLY and FYNNEI. The V and J ends lost 6 bases and 7 bases respectively, with 25 bases between them. The CDR3 covers 16 residues. In DNA form, the CDR3 reads TGTGCCAGCAGGGGATCCAGGGTAGGATTTGCGGGGGAGCAGTACTTC. Translation gives CASRGSRVGFAGEQYF.

The chain carries TRBV10-3 and TRBJ1-2; 8 bases line up with TRBD1. CDR1 is ENHRY, CDR2 SYGVKD, per germline. After removal of 6 bases from V and 4 bases from J, the junction contained 10 bases not matched to a gene. This CDR3 is 15 amino acids long. CDR3 sequence reads: CAISDQRGQGYGYTF. The CDR3 DNA reads as TGTGCCATCAGCGATCAACGAGGACAGGGCTATGGCTACACCTTC.

The chain uses TRBV7-9 and TRBJ1-1; 7 bases match TRBD1. CDR1 and CDR2 from the germline V gene are SEHNR and FQNEAQ (reference sequence). Unmatched junction bases numbered 10, after V lost 3 bases and J lost 3 bases. This CDR3 has 16 amino acids. Written as DNA, the CDR3 is TGTGCCAGCAGCTTGGCGGGAGGGGGCGCTGACACTGAAGCTTTCTTT. Encoded protein: CASSLAGGGADTEAFF. The full variable domain, with the rest looked up from reference TRBV7-9 and TRBJ1-1, is DTGVSQNPRHKITKRGQNVTFRCDPISEHNRLYWYRQTLGQGPEFLTYFQNEAQLEKSRLLSDRFSAERPKGSFSTLEIQRTEQGDSAMYLCASSLAGGGADTEAFFGQGTRLTVV.

This clone was recorded only once. V gene TRBV29-1 combines with J gene TRBJ1-2, with unresolved D. CDR1 and CDR2 (germline): SQVTM, ANQGSEA. This CDR3 spans 11 amino acids. Trimming took off 4 bases at V and 3 bases at J, with 6 bases between the two ends. The CDR3 DNA is TGCAGCGTTGGGCAGGACTATGGCTACACCTTC. Protein product: CSVGQDYGYTF. The full variable domain, with the rest looked up from reference TRBV29-1 and TRBJ1-2, is SAVISQKPSRDICQRGTSLTIQCQVDSQVTMMFWYRQQPGQSLTLIATANQGSEATYESGFVIDKFPISRPNLTFSTLTVSNMSPEDSSIYLCSVGQDYGYTFGSGTRLTVV.

The V and J genes are TRBV1 and TRBJ2-7; the DNA was not compared with TRBD1, the D call given in the table. TRBV1 is flagged as a pseudogene. This CDR3 region has 17 residues. CDR3 sequence: CTSSQYSAGKDSYEQYF. The CDR3 DNA sequence: TGCACCAGCAGCCAATACTCAGCAGGGAAAGACTCCTACGAGCAGTACTTC.

Written as DNA, the CDR3 is TGTGCCTCCTTAAGCGGGGGAAGGGAGACCCAGTACTTC. This gives the protein CASLSGGRETQYF. The chain is built from TRBV3-1 (or the pseudogene TRBV3-2) and TRBJ2-5; TRBD2 matches 8 bases. Germline CDR1 is LGHDT and CDR2 is YNNKEL (reference sequence). This CDR3 comprises 13 residues. Trimming removed 11 bases from V and 5 bases from J; junction bases left unmatched: 10.

The chain joins TRBV6-4 to TRBJ1-1, with a weak D call TRBD1 (6 bases). In germline, CDR1 is MRHNA, CDR2 SNTAGT. The CDR3 loop spans 20 amino acids. The V end was cut by 3 bases, the J end by 0 bases, with 26 bases between. The CDR3 sequence is CASSDYRTVDSTSMNTEAFF. The CDR3 nucleotides are TGTGCCAGCAGTGATTATAGGACAGTCGACTCTACCTCGATGAACACTGAAGCTTTCTTT.

The chain uses TRBV20-1 and TRBJ1-4, with D perhaps matching TRBD1 (5 bases). CDR1 is DFQATT, CDR2 SNEGSKA, per germline (reference sequence). Trimming stripped 3 bases from V and 3 bases from J, with 11 bases between. The CDR3 contains 14 residues. The chain's CDR3 is CSASSGVPNEKLFF. CDR3 nucleotides: TGCAGTGCTAGTTCGGGGGTCCCTAATGAAAAACTGTTTTTT.